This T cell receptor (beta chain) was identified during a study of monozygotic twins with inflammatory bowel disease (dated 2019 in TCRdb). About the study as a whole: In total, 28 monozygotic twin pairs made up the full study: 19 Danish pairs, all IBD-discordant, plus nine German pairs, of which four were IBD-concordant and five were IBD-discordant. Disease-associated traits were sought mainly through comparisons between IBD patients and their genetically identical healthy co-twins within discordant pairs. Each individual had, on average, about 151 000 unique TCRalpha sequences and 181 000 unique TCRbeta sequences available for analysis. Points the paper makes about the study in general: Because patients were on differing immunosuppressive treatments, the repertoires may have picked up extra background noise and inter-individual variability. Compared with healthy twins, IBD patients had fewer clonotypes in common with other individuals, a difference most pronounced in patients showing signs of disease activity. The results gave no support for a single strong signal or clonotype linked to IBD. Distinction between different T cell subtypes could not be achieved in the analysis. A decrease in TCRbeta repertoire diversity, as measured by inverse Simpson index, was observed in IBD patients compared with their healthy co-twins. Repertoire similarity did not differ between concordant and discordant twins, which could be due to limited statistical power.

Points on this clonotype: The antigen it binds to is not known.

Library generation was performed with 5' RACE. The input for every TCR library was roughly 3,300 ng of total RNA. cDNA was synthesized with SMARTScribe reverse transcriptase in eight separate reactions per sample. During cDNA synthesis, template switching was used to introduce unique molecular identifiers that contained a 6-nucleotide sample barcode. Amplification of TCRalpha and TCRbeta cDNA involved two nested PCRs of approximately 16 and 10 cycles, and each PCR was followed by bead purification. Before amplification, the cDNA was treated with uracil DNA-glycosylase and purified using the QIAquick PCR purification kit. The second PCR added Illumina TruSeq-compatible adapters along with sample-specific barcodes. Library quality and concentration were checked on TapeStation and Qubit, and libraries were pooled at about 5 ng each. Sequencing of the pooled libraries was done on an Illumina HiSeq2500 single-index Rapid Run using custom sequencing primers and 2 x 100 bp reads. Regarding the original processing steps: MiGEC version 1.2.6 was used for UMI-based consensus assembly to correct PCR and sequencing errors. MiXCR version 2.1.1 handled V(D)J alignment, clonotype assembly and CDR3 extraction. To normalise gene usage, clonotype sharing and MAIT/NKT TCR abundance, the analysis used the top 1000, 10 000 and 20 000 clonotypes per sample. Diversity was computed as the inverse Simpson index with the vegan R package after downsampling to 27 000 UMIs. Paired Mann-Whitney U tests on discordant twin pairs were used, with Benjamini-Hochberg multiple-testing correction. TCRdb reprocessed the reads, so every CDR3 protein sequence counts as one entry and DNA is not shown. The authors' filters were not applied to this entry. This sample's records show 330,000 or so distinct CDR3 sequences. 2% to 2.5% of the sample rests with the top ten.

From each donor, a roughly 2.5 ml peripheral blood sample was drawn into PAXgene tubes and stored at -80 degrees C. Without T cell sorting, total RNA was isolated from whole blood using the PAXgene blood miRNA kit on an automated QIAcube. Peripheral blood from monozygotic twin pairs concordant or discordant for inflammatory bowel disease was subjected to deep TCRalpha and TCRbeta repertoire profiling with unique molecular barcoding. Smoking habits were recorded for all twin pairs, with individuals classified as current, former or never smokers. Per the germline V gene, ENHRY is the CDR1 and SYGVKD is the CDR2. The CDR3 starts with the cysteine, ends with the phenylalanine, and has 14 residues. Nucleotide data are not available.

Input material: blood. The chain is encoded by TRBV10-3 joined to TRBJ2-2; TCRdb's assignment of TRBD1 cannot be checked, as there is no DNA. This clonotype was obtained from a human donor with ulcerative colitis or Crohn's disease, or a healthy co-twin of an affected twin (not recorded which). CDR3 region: CAISGTGGDGELFF.